The clone carrying this T cell receptor (beta chain) was found a few times. Sample-barcoded 5' priming and a J-beta primer mix drove a second PCR of about 6 to 12 cycles. From the 5' RACE reads, TCRdb called clonotypes with MiXCR, one entry per CDR3 protein. The sample gives about 1.5 million distinct CDR3 sequences, approximately 43% of which show up once; approximately 4% is in the top ten. The sample comes from a study of blood T cells in healthy people across ages. V lost 0 bases to trimming and J lost 3 bases, with 17 bases between them. The germline V gene has CDR1 SQVTM and CDR2 ANQGSEA. The CDR3 sequence is 16 residues long.

The chain combines TRBV29-1 with TRBJ1-2; D perhaps matches TRBD1 (5 bases). Sequencing used blood. This receptor was identified in a young woman in good health. The DNA of the CDR3 is TGCAGCGTTGAAGATCGTGGGAGGGGCGCCGACTATGGCTACACCTTC. Translated, it gives CSVEDRGRGADYGYTF.